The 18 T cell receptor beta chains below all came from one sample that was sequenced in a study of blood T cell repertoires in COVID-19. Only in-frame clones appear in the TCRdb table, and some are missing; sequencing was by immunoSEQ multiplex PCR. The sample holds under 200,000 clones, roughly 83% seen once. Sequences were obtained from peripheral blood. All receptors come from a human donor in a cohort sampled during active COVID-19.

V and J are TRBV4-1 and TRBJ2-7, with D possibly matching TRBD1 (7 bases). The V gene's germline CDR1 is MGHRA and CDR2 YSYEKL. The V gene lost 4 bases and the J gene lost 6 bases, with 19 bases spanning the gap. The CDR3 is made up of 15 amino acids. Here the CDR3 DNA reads TGCGCCAGCAGCCCGACCGGGGCAGGGGGGCTCGAGCAGTACTTC. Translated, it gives CASSPTGAGGLEQYF.

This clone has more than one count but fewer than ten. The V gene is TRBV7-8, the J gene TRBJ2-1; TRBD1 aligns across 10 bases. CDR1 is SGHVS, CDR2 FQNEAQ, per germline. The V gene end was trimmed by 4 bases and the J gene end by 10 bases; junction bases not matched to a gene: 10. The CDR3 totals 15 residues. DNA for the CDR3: TGTGCCAGCAGCTCTACCCGGGACAGGGGAGGGGAGCAGTTCTTC. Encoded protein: CASSSTRDRGGEQFF.

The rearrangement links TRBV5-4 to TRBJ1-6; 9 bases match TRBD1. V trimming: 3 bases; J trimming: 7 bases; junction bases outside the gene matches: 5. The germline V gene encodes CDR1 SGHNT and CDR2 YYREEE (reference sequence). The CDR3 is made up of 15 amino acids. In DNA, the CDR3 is TGTGCCAGCAGCTACTCCGGGACAGGGAATTCACCCCTCCACTTT. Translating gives CASSYSGTGNSPLHF.

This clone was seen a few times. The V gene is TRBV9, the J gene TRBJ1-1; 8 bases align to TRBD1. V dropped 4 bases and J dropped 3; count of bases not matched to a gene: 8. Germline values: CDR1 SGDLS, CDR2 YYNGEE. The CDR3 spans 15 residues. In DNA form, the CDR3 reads TGTGCCAGCAGCCCACCAGGGGGCGCCGACACTGAAGCTTTCTTT. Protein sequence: CASSPPGGADTEAFF. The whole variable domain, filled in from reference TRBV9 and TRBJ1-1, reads DSGVTQTPKHLITATGQRVTLRCSPRSGDLSVYWYQQSLDQGLQFLIQYYNGEERAKGNILERFSAQQFPDLHSELNLSSLELGDSALYFCASSPPGGADTEAFFGQGTRLTVV.

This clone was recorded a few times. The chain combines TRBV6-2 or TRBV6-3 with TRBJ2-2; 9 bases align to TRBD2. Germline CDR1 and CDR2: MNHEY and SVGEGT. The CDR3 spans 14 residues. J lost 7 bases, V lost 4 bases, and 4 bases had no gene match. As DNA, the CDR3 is TGTGCCAGCAGTTTAGCGGGAGTGGTCGGGGAGCTGTTTTTT. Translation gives CASSLAGVVGELFF.

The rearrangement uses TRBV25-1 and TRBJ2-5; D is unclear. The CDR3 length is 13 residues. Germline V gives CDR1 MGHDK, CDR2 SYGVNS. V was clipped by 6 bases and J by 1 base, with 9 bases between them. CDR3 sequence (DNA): TGTGCCAGCAGCCGACAAAGCCAAGAGACCCAGTACTTC. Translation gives CASSRQSQETQYF.

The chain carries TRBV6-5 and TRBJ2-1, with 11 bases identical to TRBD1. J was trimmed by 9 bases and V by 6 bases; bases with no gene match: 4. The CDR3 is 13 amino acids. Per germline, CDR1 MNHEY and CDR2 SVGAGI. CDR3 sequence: CASRDRGQSEQFF. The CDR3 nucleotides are TGTGCCAGCAGGGACAGGGGGCAGAGTGAGCAGTTCTTC.

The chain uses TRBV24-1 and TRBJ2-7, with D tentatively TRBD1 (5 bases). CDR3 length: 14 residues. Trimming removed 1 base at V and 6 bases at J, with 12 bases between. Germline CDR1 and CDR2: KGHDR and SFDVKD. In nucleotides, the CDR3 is TGTGCCACCAGTGATTTAGGCCAGGGCGGCGAGCAGTACTTC. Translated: CATSDLGQGGEQYF.

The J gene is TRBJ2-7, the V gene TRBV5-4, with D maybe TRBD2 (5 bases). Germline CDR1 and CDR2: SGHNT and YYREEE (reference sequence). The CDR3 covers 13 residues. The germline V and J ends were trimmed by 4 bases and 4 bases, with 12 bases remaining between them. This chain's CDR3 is CASSPLGGYEQYF. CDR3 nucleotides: TGTGCCAGCAGCCCCCTCGGAGGTTACGAGCAGTACTTC.

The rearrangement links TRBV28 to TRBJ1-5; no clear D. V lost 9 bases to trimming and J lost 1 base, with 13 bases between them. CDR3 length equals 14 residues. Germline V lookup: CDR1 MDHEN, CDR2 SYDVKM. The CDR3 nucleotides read TGTGCCAGTCTGAGGCTTACGAGCAATCAGCCCCAGCATTTT. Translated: CASLRLTSNQPQHF.

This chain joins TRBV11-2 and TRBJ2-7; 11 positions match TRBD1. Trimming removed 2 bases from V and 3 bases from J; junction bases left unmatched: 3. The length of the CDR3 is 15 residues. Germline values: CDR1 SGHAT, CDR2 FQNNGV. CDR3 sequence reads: CASSLYGTGGYEQYF. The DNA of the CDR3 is TGTGCCAGCAGCTTATATGGGACAGGGGGCTACGAGCAGTACTTC.

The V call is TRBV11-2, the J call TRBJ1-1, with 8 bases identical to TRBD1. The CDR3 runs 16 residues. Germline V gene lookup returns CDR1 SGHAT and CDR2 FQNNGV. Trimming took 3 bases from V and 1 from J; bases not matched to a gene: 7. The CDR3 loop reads CASSLVTQGANTEAFF. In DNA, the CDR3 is TGTGCCAGCAGCTTGGTTACTCAGGGGGCGAACACTGAAGCTTTCTTT.

CDR3 protein: CASSFRDTPNTEAFF. The CDR3 bases are TGTGCCAGTAGTTTTCGGGATACCCCGAACACTGAAGCTTTCTTT. The chain uses TRBV19 and TRBJ1-1; D ambiguous. CDR1 is LNHDA and CDR2 is SQIVND in the germline V gene (reference sequence). This CDR3 region has 15 residues. V was pared by 5 bases and J by 1 base, with 14 bases between.

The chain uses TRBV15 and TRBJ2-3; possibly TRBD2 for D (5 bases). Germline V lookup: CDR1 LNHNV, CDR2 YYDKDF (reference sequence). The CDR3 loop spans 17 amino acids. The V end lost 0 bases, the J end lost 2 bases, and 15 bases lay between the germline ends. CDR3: CATSRDNSAQPTDTQYF. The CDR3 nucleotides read TGTGCCACCAGCAGAGATAATAGCGCCCAACCCACAGATACGCAGTATTTT.

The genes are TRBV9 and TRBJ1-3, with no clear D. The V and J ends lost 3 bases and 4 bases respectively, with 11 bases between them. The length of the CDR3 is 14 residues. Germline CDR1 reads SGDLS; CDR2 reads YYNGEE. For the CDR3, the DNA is TGTGCCAGCAGCGACGAGTGGTCGGGAAACACCATATATTTT. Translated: CASSDEWSGNTIYF.

This CDR3 reads CASSLYAANYGYTF. In DNA, the CDR3 is TGTGCCAGCAGTTTATATGCAGCTAACTATGGCTACACCTTC. This sequence joins TRBV27 and TRBJ1-2, with D unclear. The germline V and J ends were trimmed by 1 base and 0 bases, with 6 bases remaining between them. The CDR3 runs to 14 residues. The germline CDR1 and CDR2 sequences are MNHEY and SMNVEV (reference sequence).

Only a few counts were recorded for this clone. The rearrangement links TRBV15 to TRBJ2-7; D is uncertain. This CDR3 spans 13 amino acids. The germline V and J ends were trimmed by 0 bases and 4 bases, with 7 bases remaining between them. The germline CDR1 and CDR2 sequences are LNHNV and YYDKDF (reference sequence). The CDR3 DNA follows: TGTGCCACCAGCAGAGAGGAGAGGTACGAGCAGTACTTC. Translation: CATSREERYEQYF.

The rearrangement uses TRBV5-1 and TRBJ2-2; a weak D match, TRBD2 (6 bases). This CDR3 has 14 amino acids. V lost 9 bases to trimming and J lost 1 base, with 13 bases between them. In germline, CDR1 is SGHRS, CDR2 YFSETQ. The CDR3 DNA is TGCGCCACCTCCGGGACTCTGAACACCGGGGAGCTGTTTTTT. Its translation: CATSGTLNTGELFF. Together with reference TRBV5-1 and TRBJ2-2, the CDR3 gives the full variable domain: KAGVTQTPRYLIKTRGQQVTLSCSPISGHRSVSWYQQTPGQGLQFLFEYFSETQRNKGNFPGRFSGRQFSNSRSEMNVSTLELGDSALYLCATSGTLNTGELFFGEGSRLTVL.